The rows below give T cell receptor beta chains drawn from one sample of a study of regulatory T cells in long-lasting Graves disease. TCRdb re-analysed the multiplex PCR reads in MiXCR, keeping a single row per CDR3 protein. The sample includes hundreds of thousands of distinct CDR3 sequences, around a fifth of them seen just once. The source was peripheral blood mononuclear cells (PBMCs), collected when the disease was refractory, from a patient treated with antithyroid drugs. Receptors originate from a female donor with Graves disease. Both conserved end residues are part of each CDR3. The order of the fields is V gene, clone size, D gene, J gene, CDR3 DNA, CDR3 protein. The D gene is left open where the match is weak. Rows give clone size only sometimes, using once, few, many, or a class for an expanded clone.

TRBV3-1	NA	NA	TRBJ1-1	TGTGCCAGCAGCCAAGTGGACTACCCGAACACTGAAGCTTTCTTT	CASSQVDYPNTEAFF
TRBV28	few	NA	TRBJ1-6	TGTGCCAGCACACTTGCAGGGTTAAGTTCACCCCTCCACTTT	CASTLAGLSSPLHF
TRBV12-3/TRBV12-4	many	NA	TRBJ1-2	TGTGCCAGCAGTTTAGCGCAGGGTCCCTATGGCTACACCTTC	CASSLAQGPYGYTF
TRBV27	NA	NA	TRBJ2-7	TGTGCCAGCAGTTTGGGGACCTTGGGACTCGAGCAGTACTTC	CASSLGTLGLEQYF
TRBV14	few	NA	TRBJ1-2	TGTGCCAGCAGCCACCTACCGACAGTCTTCTATGGCTACACCTTC	CASSHLPTVFYGYTF
TRBV12-3/TRBV12-4	many	NA	TRBJ1-5	TGTGCCAGCAGTTACCTTCTGGGAAGGGATCGACATTTT	CASSYLLGRDRHF
TRBV18	many	NA	TRBJ2-3	TGTGCCAGCAGCCCTCCAAGCACAGATACGCAGTATTTT	CASSPPSTDTQYF
TRBV5-5	many	NA	TRBJ1-6	TGTGCCAGCAGCCCGGAGACGGGGAGAGAATCACCCCTCCACTTT	CASSPETGRESPLHF
TRBV7-9	NA	NA	TRBJ2-7	TGTGCCAGCAGCTTAGTAGGCAGCCAATCCTACGAGCAGTACTTC	CASSLVGSQSYEQYF
TRBV29-1	many	TRBD1	TRBJ1-2	TGCAGCGCTTATGGACAGGGGGACTATGGCTACACCTTC	CSAYGQGDYGYTF
TRBV7-9	NA	NA	TRBJ1-1	TGTGCCAGCAGCTACGGGGACCTGACTGAAGCTTTCTTT	CASSYGDLTEAFF
TRBV5-1	few	NA	TRBJ2-5	TGCGCCAGCAGCTTGGCAGCCCTAGACGGGACCCAGTACTTC	CASSLAALDGTQYF